These 8 T cell receptor beta chains were all obtained from the same sample, sequenced in a study of T cells in localized non-small cell lung cancer. TCRdb's table, derived via immunoSEQ multiplex PCR, lists solely in-frame clones and lacks some. The profile shows roughly 61,000 clones, roughly 81% of them singletons. Here the sequenced sample was PBMCs, taken before any cancer treatment. These TCRs come from a man aged 35 to 69 with stage II lung adenocarcinoma.

This chain links TRBV11-3 with TRBJ2-5, with 9 bases lining up with TRBD1. Germline V gene lookup returns CDR1 SGHNT and CDR2 YENEEA. The CDR3 runs 15 residues. Trimming removed 5 bases from V and 2 bases from J; junction bases left unmatched: 6. CDR3: CASSLRTGEQETQYF. As DNA, the CDR3 is TGTGCCAGCAGCCTCAGGACAGGGGAGCAAGAGACCCAGTACTTC. The full variable domain, in which reference TRBV11-3 and TRBJ2-5 provide the parts outside the CDR3, is EAGVVQSPRYKIIEKKQPVAFWCNPISGHNTLYWYLQNLGQGPELLIRYENEEAVDDSQLPKDRFSAERLKGVDSTLKIQPAELGDSAVYLCASSLRTGEQETQYFGPGTRLLVL.

The chain is built from TRBV9 and TRBJ1-4, with unresolved D. Germline-derived CDR1 and CDR2 are SGDLS and YYNGEE. The V end lost 0 bases, the J end lost 8 bases, and 8 bases lay between the germline ends. CDR3 length: 13 amino acids. The CDR3 sequence: CASSVGGSEKLFF. In DNA form, the CDR3 reads TGTGCCAGCAGCGTAGGTGGGAGCGAAAAACTGTTTTTT.

The chain is built from TRBV5-1 and TRBJ2-7; D not resolved. Trimming left V 1 base short and J 6 bases short, with 8 bases between. CDR3 size: 12 residues. Germline V lookup: CDR1 SGHRS, CDR2 YFSETQ. The CDR3 bases are TGCGCCAGCAGCTTGAGCCCTCTCGAGCAGTACTTC. Encoded protein: CASSLSPLEQYF.

CDR3 residues: CASSPGQDYGYTF. The CDR3 bases are TGTGCCAGCAGTCCGGGACAAGACTATGGCTACACCTTC. The chain couples TRBV6-5 to TRBJ1-2; D perhaps matches TRBD1 (6 bases). The V and J ends lost 5 bases and 3 bases respectively, with 10 bases between them. This CDR3 contains 13 residues. CDR1 and CDR2 (germline): MNHEY, SVGAGI.

The V call is TRBV5-1, the J call TRBJ1-2, with a weak D call TRBD1 (6 bases). Germline V gene lookup returns CDR1 SGHRS and CDR2 YFSETQ. The CDR3 has 14 residues. Trimming stripped 4 bases from V and 8 bases from J, with 18 bases between. CDR3 protein: CASSPRGTLEGYTF. In nucleotides, the CDR3 is TGCGCCAGCAGCCCAAGGGGGACACTAGAGGGCTACACCTTC.

The J gene is TRBJ2-5, the V gene TRBV11-3; 8 bases line up with TRBD2. Germline CDR1 reads SGHNT; CDR2 reads YENEEA. V was pared by 2 bases and J by 2 bases, with 4 bases of the junction left unmatched. The CDR3 runs 15 residues. The CDR3 region is CASSLLGTRQETQYF. The CDR3 DNA is TGTGCCAGCAGCTTACTTGGGACTAGGCAAGAGACCCAGTACTTC.

In its sample, this clone was seen once. The chain uses TRBV5-1 and TRBJ2-7; 7 bases fit TRBD2. The V gene's germline CDR1 is SGHRS and CDR2 YFSETQ. J was trimmed by 7 bases and V by 2 bases; bases with no gene match: 0. CDR3 length: 11 amino acids. CDR3 nucleotide sequence: TGCGCCAGCAGCTTTAGCGGGGAGCAGTACTTC. Amino acid sequence: CASSFSGEQYF.

V usage is TRBV19 and J usage is TRBJ2-2; TRBD2 matches 13 bases. CDR1 is LNHDA, CDR2 SQIVND, per germline (reference sequence). The CDR3 is made up of 19 amino acids. V shed 5 bases, J shed 6 bases, and the junction held 15 bases outside the gene matches. CDR3 sequence reads: CASSLTGVTSGRGPGELFF. In DNA, the CDR3 is TGTGCCAGTAGTCTCACAGGGGTTACTAGCGGGAGGGGGCCCGGGGAGCTGTTTTTT.